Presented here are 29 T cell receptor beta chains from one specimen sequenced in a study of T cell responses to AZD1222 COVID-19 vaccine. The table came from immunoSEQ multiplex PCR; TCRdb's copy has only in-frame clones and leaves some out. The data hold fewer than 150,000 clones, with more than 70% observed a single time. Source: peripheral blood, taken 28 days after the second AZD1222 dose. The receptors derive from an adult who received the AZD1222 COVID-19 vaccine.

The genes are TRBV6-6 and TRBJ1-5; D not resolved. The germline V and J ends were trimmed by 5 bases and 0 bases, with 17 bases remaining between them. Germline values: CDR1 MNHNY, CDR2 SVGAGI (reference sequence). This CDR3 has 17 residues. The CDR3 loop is CASSPKAGEYSNQPQHF. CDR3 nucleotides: TGTGCCAGCAGTCCTAAAGCGGGAGAATATAGCAATCAGCCCCAGCATTTT.

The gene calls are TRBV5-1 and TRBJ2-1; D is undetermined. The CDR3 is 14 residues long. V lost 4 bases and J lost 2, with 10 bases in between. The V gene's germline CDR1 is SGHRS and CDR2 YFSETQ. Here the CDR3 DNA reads TGCGCCAGCAGCCCCGGGTTACCCTACAATGAGCAGTTCTTC. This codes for CASSPGLPYNEQFF.

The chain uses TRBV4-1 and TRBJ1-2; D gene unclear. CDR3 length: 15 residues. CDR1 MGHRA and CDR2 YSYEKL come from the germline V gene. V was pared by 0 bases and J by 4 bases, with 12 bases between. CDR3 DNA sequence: TGCGCCAGCAGCCAAGATGAGAGGGTAGGCTATGGCTACACCTTC. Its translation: CASSQDERVGYGYTF.

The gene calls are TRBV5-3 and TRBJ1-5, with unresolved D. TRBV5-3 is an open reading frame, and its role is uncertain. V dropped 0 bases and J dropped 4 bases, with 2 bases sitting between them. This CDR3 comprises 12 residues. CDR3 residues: CARSLENQPQHF. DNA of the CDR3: TGTGCCAGAAGCTTGGAGAATCAGCCCCAGCATTTT.

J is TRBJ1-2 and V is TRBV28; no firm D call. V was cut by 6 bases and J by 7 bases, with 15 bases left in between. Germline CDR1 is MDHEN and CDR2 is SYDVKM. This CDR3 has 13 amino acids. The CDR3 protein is CASSSRSFLGYTF. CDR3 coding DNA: TGTGCCAGCAGCAGTCGGTCGTTCCTTGGCTACACCTTC.

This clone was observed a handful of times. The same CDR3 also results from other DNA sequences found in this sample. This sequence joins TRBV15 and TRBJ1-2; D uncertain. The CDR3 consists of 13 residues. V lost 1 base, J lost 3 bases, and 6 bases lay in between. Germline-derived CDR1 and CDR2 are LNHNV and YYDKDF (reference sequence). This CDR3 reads CATSRGADYGYTF. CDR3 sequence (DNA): TGTGCCACCAGCAGAGGTGCTGACTATGGCTACACCTTC.

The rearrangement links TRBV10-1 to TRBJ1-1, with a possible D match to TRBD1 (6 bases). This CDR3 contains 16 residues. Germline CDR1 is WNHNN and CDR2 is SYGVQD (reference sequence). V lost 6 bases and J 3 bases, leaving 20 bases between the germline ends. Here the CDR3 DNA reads TGCGCCAGCAGCGGACAGTCCCCAAAGGGCTACACTGAAGCTTTCTTT. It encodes CASSGQSPKGYTEAFF.

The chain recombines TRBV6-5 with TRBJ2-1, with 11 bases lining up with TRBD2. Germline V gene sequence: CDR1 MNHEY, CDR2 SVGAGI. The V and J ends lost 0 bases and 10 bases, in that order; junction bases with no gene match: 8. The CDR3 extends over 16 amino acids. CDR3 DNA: TGTGCCAGCAGTTACTCTATTTTAGCGGGAGGGCGGGAGCAGTTCTTC. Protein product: CASSYSILAGGREQFF.

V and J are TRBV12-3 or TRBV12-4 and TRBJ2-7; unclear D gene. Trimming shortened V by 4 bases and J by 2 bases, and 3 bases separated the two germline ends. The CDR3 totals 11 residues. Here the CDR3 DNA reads TGTGCCAGCAGTTCGGCCTACGAGCAGTACTTC. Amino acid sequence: CASSSAYEQYF.

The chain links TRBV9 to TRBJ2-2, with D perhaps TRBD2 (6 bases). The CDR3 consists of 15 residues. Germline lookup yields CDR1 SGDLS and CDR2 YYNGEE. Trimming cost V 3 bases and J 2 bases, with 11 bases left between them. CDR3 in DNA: TGTGCCAGCAGCGCACCGGGACTCAACACCGGGGAGCTGTTTTTT. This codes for CASSAPGLNTGELFF.

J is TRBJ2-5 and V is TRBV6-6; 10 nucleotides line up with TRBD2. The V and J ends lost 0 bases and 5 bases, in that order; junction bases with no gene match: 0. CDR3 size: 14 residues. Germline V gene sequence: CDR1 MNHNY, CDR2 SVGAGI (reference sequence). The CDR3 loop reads CASSYSTSGETQYF. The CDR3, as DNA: TGTGCCAGCAGTTACTCGACTAGCGGGGAGACCCAGTACTTC.

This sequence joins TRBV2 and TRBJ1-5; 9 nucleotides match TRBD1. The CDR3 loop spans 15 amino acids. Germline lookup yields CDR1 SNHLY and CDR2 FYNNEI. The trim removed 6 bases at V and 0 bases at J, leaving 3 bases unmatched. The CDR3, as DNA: TGTGCCAGCAGAGGGACAGGGAGTAGCAATCAGCCCCAGCATTTT. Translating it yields CASRGTGSSNQPQHF.

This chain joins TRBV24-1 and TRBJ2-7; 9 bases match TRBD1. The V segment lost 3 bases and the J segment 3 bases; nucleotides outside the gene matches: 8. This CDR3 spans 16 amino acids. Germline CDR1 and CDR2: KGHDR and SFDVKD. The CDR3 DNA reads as TGTGCCACCAGTGATAGAGGACAGGGGAAAATCTACGAGCAGTACTTC. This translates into CATSDRGQGKIYEQYF.

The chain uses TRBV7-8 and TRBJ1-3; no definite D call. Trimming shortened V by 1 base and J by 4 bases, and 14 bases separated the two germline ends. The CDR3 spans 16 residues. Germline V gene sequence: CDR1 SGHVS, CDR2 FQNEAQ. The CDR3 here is CASSLVAGSLGNTIYF. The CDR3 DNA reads TGTGCCAGCAGCTTAGTGGCTGGATCCCTAGGAAACACCATATATTTT.

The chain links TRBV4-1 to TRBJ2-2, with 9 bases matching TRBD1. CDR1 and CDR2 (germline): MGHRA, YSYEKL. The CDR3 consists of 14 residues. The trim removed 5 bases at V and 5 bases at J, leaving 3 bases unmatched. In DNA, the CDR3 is TGCGCCAGCAGCACAGGGGGCTATACCGGGGAGCTGTTTTTT. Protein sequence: CASSTGGYTGELFF.

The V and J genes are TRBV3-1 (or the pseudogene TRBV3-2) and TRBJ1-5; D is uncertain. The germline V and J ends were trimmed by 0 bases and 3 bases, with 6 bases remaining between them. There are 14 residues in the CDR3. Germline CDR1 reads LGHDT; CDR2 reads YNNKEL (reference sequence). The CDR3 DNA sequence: TGTGCCAGCAGCCAAGATACCGTCAATCAGCCCCAGCATTTT. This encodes CASSQDTVNQPQHF.

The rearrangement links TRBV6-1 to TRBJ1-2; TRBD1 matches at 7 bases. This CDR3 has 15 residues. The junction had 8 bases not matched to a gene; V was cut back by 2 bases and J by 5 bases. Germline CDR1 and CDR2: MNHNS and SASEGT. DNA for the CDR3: TGTGCCAGCAGTGAATCAGGGGGACTCTTTTATGGCTACACCTTC. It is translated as CASSESGGLFYGYTF.

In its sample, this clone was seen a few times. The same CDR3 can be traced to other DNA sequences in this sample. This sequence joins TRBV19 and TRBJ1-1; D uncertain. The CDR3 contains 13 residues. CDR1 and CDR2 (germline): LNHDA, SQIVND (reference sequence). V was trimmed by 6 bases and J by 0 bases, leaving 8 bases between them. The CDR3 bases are TGTGCCAGTAGCGGTACTGTGAACACTGAAGCTTTCTTT. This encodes CASSGTVNTEAFF.

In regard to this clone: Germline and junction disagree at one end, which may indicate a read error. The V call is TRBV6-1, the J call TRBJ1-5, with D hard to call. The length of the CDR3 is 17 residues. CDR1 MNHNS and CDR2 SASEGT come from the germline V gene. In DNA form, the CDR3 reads TGTGCCAGCAGTGAAGTCGGGCGTGCAACTAGCGATCAGCCCCAGCATTTT. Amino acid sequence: CASSEVGRATSDQPQHF.

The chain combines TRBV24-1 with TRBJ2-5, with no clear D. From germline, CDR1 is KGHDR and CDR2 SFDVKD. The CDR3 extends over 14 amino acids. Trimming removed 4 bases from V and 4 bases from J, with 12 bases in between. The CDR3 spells CATSERTARETQYF. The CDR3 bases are TGTGCCACCAGTGAACGGACGGCGCGAGAGACCCAGTACTTC.

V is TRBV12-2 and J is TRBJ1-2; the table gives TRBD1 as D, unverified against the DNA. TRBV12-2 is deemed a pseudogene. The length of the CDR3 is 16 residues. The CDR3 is CASRLEGQGLGYGYTF. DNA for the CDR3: TGTGCAAGTCGCCTAGAGGGACAGGGGTTAGGCTATGGCTACACCTTC.

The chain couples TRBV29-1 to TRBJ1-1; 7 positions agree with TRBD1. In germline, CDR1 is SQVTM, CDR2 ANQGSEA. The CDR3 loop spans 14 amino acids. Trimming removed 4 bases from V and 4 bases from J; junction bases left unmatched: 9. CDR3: CSVAKGARGTEAFF. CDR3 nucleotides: TGCAGCGTTGCTAAGGGGGCGCGGGGCACTGAAGCTTTCTTT.

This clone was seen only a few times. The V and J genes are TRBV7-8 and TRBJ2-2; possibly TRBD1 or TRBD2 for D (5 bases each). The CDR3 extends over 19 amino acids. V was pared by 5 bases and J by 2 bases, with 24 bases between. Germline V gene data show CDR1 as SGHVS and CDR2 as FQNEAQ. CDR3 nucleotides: TGTGCCAGCAGCCTAATCCGGGACCAGCCTAAGACAAACACCGGGGAGCTGTTTTTT. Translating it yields CASSLIRDQPKTNTGELFF.

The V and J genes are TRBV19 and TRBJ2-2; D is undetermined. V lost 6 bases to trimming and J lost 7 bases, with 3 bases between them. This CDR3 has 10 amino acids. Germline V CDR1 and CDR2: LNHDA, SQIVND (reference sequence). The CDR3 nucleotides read TGTGCCAGTAGCGGCGGGGAGCTGTTTTTT. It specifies CASSGGELFF.

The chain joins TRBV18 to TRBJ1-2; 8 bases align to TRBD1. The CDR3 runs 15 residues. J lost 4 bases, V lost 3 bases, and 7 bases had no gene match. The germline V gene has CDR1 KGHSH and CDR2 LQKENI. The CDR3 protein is CASSPDGTGLYGYTF. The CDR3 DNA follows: TGTGCCAGCTCACCGGACGGGACAGGACTCTATGGCTACACCTTC.

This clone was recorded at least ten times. The CDR3 DNA reads as TGCGCCAGCAGCCAGGGACAGGGGAGAAGGGATCAGCCCCAGCATTTT. Translation: CASSQGQGRRDQPQHF. This chain joins TRBV4-1 and TRBJ1-5; 10 nucleotides match TRBD1. The CDR3 loop spans 16 amino acids. J was trimmed by 5 bases and V by 3 bases; bases with no gene match: 7. In germline, CDR1 is MGHRA, CDR2 YSYEKL.

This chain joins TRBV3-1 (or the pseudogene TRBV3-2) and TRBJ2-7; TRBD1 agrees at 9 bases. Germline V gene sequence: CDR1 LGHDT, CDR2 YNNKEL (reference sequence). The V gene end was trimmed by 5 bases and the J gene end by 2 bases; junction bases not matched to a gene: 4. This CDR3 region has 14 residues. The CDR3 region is CASSGTGPTYEQYF. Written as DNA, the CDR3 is TGTGCCAGCAGCGGGACAGGGCCCACCTACGAGCAGTACTTC.

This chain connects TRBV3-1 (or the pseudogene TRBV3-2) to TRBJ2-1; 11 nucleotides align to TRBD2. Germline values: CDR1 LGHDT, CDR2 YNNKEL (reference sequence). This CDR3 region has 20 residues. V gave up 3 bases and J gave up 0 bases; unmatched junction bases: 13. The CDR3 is CASSHHGRLAGKSSYNEQFF. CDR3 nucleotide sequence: TGTGCCAGCAGCCACCACGGGAGACTAGCGGGAAAGAGCTCCTACAATGAGCAGTTCTTC.

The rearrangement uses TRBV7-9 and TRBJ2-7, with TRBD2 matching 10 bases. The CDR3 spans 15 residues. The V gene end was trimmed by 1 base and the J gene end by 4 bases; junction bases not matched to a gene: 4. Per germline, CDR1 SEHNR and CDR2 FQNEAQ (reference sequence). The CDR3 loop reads CASSLGGTSAYEQYF. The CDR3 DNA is TGTGCCAGCAGCTTAGGCGGGACTAGCGCTTACGAGCAGTACTTC.